The 17 T cell receptor beta chains presented below share a single source sample, sequenced in a study of blood T cell repertoires in COVID-19. Data came from immunoSEQ multiplex PCR; TCRdb stores just in-frame clones and leaves some out. The sample contains a few hundred thousand clones, around 90% of which appear only once. What was sequenced was PBMCs or T cells enriched from blood (not recorded which). These receptors originate from a woman aged 18 to 35 with acute COVID-19.

This clone was picked up one time. The gene calls are TRBV19 and TRBJ1-1; maybe TRBD1 (6 bases). Trimming stripped 5 bases from V and 3 bases from J, with 10 bases between. Germline CDR1 is LNHDA and CDR2 is SQIVND (reference sequence). The CDR3 contains 13 residues. This CDR3 is CASSLDRYTEAFF. The CDR3 region has the DNA TGTGCCAGTAGTCTCGACAGGTACACTGAAGCTTTCTTT.

J is TRBJ2-3 and V is TRBV18, with 8 bases lining up with TRBD2. Looked up from germline, CDR1 is KGHSH and CDR2 is LQKENI. The V and J ends lost 2 bases and 2 bases, in that order; junction bases with no gene match: 0. The CDR3 has 14 amino acids. In DNA form, the CDR3 reads TGTGCCAGCTCACCAGGACTAGCCACAGATACGCAGTATTTT. Translating it yields CASSPGLATDTQYF.

This rearrangement joins TRBV27 to TRBJ2-7, with 10 bases fitting TRBD2. The junction had 5 bases not matched to a gene; V was cut back by 5 bases and J by 4 bases. CDR3 length: 14 residues. Germline CDR1 is MNHEY and CDR2 is SMNVEV (reference sequence). CDR3 sequence: CASSHASGSYEQYF. Written as DNA, the CDR3 is TGTGCCAGCAGTCATGCTAGCGGGAGTTACGAGCAGTACTTC.

This chain joins TRBV19 and TRBJ1-3; a possible D gene is TRBD1 (5 bases). V lost 4 bases and J 0 bases, leaving 16 bases between the germline ends. Germline CDR1 is LNHDA and CDR2 is SQIVND (reference sequence). The CDR3 length is 17 residues. Here the CDR3 DNA reads TGTGCCAGTAGTAGAGGGGAGGGCAAGAGCTCTGGAAACACCATATATTTT. It translates to CASSRGEGKSSGNTIYF.

The V call is TRBV19, the J call TRBJ2-3; the match to TRBD1 covers 7 bases. The CDR3 runs to 16 residues. The germline gives CDR1 LNHDA, CDR2 SQIVND (reference sequence). The J segment lost 1 base and the V segment lost 5 bases, leaving 9 bases of the junction unmatched. CDR3 sequence reads: CASSDPWTGRTDTQYF. In nucleotides, the CDR3 is TGTGCCAGTAGTGACCCCTGGACAGGTCGCACAGATACGCAGTATTTT. The whole variable domain, remainder taken from reference TRBV19 and TRBJ2-3, is DGGITQSPKYLFRKEGQNVTLSCEQNLNHDAMYWYRQDPGQGLRLIYYSQIVNDFQKGDIAEGYSVSREKKESFPLTVTSAQKNPTAFYLCASSDPWTGRTDTQYFGPGTRLTVL.

The J gene is TRBJ1-6, the V gene TRBV2; tentatively, D is TRBD1 (5 bases). The germline CDR1 and CDR2 sequences are SNHLY and FYNNEI. Trimming removed 7 bases at V and 12 bases at J, with 16 bases between. The CDR3 runs 13 residues. The CDR3 loop is CASKRRGDRPLHF. CDR3 coding DNA: TGTGCCAGCAAGAGGCGGGGGGATAGACCCCTCCACTTT.

V is TRBV10-1 and J is TRBJ2-3; 8 bases are a match to TRBD2. Germline CDR1 and CDR2: WNHNN and SYGVQD (reference sequence). V lost 6 bases, J lost 8 bases, and 10 bases stayed unmatched. The CDR3 covers 14 residues. The CDR3 is CASRGSGTDSTQYF. CDR3 coding DNA: TGCGCCAGCAGGGGTAGCGGGACGGACAGTACGCAGTATTTT.

This rearrangement joins TRBV28 to TRBJ2-1; 13 nucleotides agree with TRBD2. Germline trimming cut 2 bases from V and 0 bases from J; bases unmatched to any gene: 10. CDR1 MDHEN and CDR2 SYDVKM come from the germline V gene. There are 20 residues in the CDR3. CDR3 sequence: CASSLPGTSGESSSYNEQFF. CDR3 bases: TGTGCCAGCAGTTTACCCGGGACTAGCGGGGAATCTAGCTCCTACAATGAGCAGTTCTTC.

The CDR3 DNA sequence: TGTGCCAGTAGTCTCCGGGAGGCAGGGAGGGCAGATACGCAGTATTTT. This sequence encodes CASSLREAGRADTQYF. The chain combines TRBV19 with TRBJ2-3, with 7 bases matching TRBD2. Germline CDR1 reads LNHDA; CDR2 reads SQIVND (reference sequence). The junction had 12 bases not matched to a gene; V was cut back by 5 bases and J by 4 bases. The CDR3 is 16 amino acids. The full variable domain, with the rest looked up from reference TRBV19 and TRBJ2-3, is DGGITQSPKYLFRKEGQNVTLSCEQNLNHDAMYWYRQDPGQGLRLIYYSQIVNDFQKGDIAEGYSVSREKKESFPLTVTSAQKNPTAFYLCASSLREAGRADTQYFGPGTRLTVL.

This clone was picked up a small number of times. The V and J genes are TRBV10-3 and TRBJ2-7, with 7 bases matching TRBD2. V lost 8 bases, J lost 3 bases, and 7 bases stayed unmatched. CDR1 and CDR2 (germline): ENHRY, SYGVKD. This CDR3 has 13 residues. The CDR3 sequence is CAIGRGEGYEQYF. CDR3 DNA sequence: TGTGCCATCGGGAGGGGCGAGGGCTACGAGCAGTACTTC.

The gene calls are TRBV5-1 and TRBJ2-1, with D possibly TRBD1 on 5 matching bases. CDR1 SGHRS and CDR2 YFSETQ come from the germline V gene. This CDR3 region has 13 residues. Deletions cut 3 bases from V and 5 bases from J, with 9 bases between. This chain's CDR3 is CASSWGGNNEQFF. In DNA form, the CDR3 reads TGCGCCAGCAGCTGGGGCGGCAACAATGAGCAGTTCTTC.

V usage is TRBV18 and J usage is TRBJ1-1, with D hard to call. Germline CDR1 KGHSH, CDR2 LQKENI. The CDR3 loop spans 17 amino acids. V was clipped by 3 bases and J by 1 base, with 18 bases between them. CDR3 DNA sequence: TGTGCCAGCTCACCCCAGGACGGAGGCCTGAGGAACACTGAAGCTTTCTTT. Protein product: CASSPQDGGLRNTEAFF.

This clone showed up just once. The chain recombines TRBV10-1 with TRBJ1-2; 7 bases are a match to TRBD1. The germline V gene encodes CDR1 WNHNN and CDR2 SYGVQD (reference sequence). J lost 3 bases, V lost 0 bases, and 7 bases had no gene match. This CDR3 spans 16 amino acids. CDR3 coding DNA: TGCGCCAGCAGTGAGTCCCCGACAGGGTTATACTATGGCTACACCTTC. Translation: CASSESPTGLYYGYTF.

The V call is TRBV10-3, the J call TRBJ1-2, with 12 bases that match TRBD1. The CDR3 length is 16 residues. Germline V gene sequence: CDR1 ENHRY, CDR2 SYGVKD. Trimming at V came to 7 bases and at J to 0 bases, leaving 6 bases not matched to a gene. The CDR3 DNA sequence: TGTGCCATCACCCCGGGACAGGGGGCCGCTAACTATGGCTACACCTTC. The encoded protein is CAITPGQGAANYGYTF.

The CDR3 sequence is CASSPRDPGSGELFF. The CDR3 DNA sequence: TGTGCCAGCTCACCACGAGACCCCGGGTCCGGGGAGCTGTTTTTT. The V and J genes are TRBV18 and TRBJ2-2; D ambiguous. This CDR3 has 15 amino acids. Germline V gene sequence: CDR1 KGHSH, CDR2 LQKENI. V dropped 1 base and J dropped 6 bases, with 12 bases sitting between them.

The chain uses TRBV21-1 and TRBJ1-5; the table names TRBD1, a call not compared with the DNA. TRBV21-1 is an annotated pseudogene. The length of the CDR3 is 14 residues. The CDR3 nucleotides are TGTGCCAGCAGAAGGACAGGGACCAATCAGCCCCAGCATTTT. This translates into CASRRTGTNQPQHF.

This clone was recorded once. This chain links TRBV15 with TRBJ1-4, with D unresolved. This CDR3 region has 15 residues. Trimming removed 1 base from V and 3 bases from J, with 9 bases in between. Germline CDR1 is LNHNV and CDR2 is YYDKDF (reference sequence). The CDR3 DNA reads as TGTGCCACCAGCAGAGGGGCAGACCCTAATGAAAAACTGTTTTTT. Protein: CATSRGADPNEKLFF.